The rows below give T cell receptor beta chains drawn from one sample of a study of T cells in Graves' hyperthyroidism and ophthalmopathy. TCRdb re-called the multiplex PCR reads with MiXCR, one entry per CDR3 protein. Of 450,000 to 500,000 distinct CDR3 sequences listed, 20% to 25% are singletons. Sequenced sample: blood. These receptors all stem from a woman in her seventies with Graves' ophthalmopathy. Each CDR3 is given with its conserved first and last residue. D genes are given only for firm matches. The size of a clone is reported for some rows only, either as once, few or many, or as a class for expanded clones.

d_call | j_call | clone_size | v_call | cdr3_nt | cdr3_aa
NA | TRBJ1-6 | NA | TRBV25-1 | TGTGCCAGCAGTGAATGGGAGACGCTCAATTCACCCCTCCACTTT | CASSEWETLNSPLHF
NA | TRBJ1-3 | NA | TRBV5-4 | TGTGCCACCTCAGGGGACGGAAACACCATATATTTT | CATSGDGNTIYF
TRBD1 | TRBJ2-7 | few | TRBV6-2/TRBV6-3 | TGTGCCAGCAGGAGGACAGGCCCCTACGAGCAGTACTTC | CASRRTGPYEQYF
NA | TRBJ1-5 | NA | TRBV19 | TGTGCCAGTAGTCCGCTAGACAGGACCAATCAGCCCCAGCATTTT | CASSPLDRTNQPQHF
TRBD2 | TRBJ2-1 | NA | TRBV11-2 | TGTGCCAGCAGCCGAATACCCGGGACTAGCGGGAGGGCCGGTAATGAGCAGTTCTTC | CASSRIPGTSGRAGNEQFF
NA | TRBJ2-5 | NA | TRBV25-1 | TGTGCCAGCAGTGAAGATCAGCTGGAGACCCAGTACTTC | CASSEDQLETQYF
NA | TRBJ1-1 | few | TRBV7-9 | TGTGCCAGCAGCCCTCAGACTGAGAACACTGAAGCTTTCTTT | CASSPQTENTEAFF
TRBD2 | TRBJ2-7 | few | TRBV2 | TGTGCCAGCAGTGACCCCGGGGGGATACCCTACGAGCAGTACTTC | CASSDPGGIPYEQYF
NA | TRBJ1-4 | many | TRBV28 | TGTGCCAGCAGTCAAGGGGGACTGACTAATGAAAAACTGTTTTTT | CASSQGGLTNEKLFF
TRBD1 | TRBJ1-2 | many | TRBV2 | TGTGCCAGCAGCCAAGGACAGGGGGGTAACTATGGCTACACCTTC | CASSQGQGGNYGYTF
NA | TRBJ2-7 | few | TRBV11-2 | TGTGCCAGCAGCTTAGGGGGCGGGTTCTCCTACGAGCAGTACTTC | CASSLGGGFSYEQYF
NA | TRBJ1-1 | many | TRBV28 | TGTGCCAGCACAGGGTTTCCCAACACTGAAGCTTTCTTT | CASTGFPNTEAFF
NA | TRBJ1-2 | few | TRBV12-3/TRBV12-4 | TGTGCCAGCAGTTTAAGGTCGTTTAGCTATGGCTACACCTTC | CASSLRSFSYGYTF
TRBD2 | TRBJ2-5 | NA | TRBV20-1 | TGCAGTGCTAGAAGTTTGGCGGTAGCGGGAGGGGCAGAGACCCAGTACTTC | CSARSLAVAGGAETQYF
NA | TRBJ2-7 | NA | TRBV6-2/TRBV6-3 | TGTGCCAGTTTTGGGAGAAGGGGCTCCTACGAGCAGTACTTC | CASFGRRGSYEQYF
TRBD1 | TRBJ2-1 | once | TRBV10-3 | TGTGCCATCAGAAACCTGGGACAGGGGACCTACAATGAGCAGTTCTTC | CAIRNLGQGTYNEQFF
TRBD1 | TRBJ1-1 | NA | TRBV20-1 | TGCAGTGCTAGAGATTATAGGTGGGCGGGACAGGGCACTGAAGCTTTCTTT | CSARDYRWAGQGTEAFF
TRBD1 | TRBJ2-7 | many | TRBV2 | TGTGCCAGCAGAATCCCCGGGACAGGCTCCTACGAGCAGTACTTC | CASRIPGTGSYEQYF
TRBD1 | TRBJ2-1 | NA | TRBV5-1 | TGCGCCACCTCACCGGGACAGGGGTGGGCTGAGCAGTTCTTC | CATSPGQGWAEQFF
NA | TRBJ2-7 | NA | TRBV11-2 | TGTGCCAGCAGCACTAGTAAGGTTAAGCAGTACTTC | CASSTSKVKQYF
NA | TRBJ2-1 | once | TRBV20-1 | TGCAGTGCTCGCTGGCGGGCCAGCTCCTACAATGAGCAGTTCTTC | CSARWRASSYNEQFF
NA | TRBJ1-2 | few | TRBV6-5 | TGTGCCAGCAGTTACTCCCAGCTACTCTATGGCTACACCTTC | CASSYSQLLYGYTF
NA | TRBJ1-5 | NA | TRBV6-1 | TGTGCCAGCACCAGGGACGGCTATAGCAATCAGCCCCAGCATTTT | CASTRDGYSNQPQHF
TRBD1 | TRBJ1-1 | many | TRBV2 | TGTGCCAGCAGCGTACAGGGGGTGTTGAACACTGAAGCTTTCTTT | CASSVQGVLNTEAFF
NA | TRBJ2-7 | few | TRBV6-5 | TGTGCCAGCAGTTACTCGTCGAGGGCCAGGGGCTACGAGCAGTACTTC | CASSYSSRARGYEQYF
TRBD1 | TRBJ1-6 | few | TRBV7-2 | TGTGCCAGCAGCCCGAGACAGGGTAGCAATTCACCCCTCCACTTT | CASSPRQGSNSPLHF
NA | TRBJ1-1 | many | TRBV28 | TGTGCCAGCAGTTCCTGGGGGGCGAACACTGAAGCTTTCTTT | CASSSWGANTEAFF
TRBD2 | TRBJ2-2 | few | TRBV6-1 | TGTGCCAGCGGGCGGGGGGACACCGGGGAGCTGTTTTTT | CASGRGDTGELFF
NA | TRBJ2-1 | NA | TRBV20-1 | TGCAGTGCTAGTCTCTGGCGGAGGGGATACAATGAGCAGTTCTTC | CSASLWRRGYNEQFF
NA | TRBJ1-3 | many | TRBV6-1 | TGTGCCAGCAGTGAAGCAACTTGGGGAGCCAGTGGATACACCATATATTTT | CASSEATWGASGYTIYF
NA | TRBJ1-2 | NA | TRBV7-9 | TGTGCCAGCAGCTTAGCAGAGAACTATGGCTACACCTTC | CASSLAENYGYTF
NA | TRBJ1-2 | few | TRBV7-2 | TGTGCCAGCAGCACCTGGGCTTCTAACTATGGCTACACCTTC | CASSTWASNYGYTF
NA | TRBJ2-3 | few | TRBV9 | TGTGCCAGCAGCGCACGCCCGCTAGCGACAGATACGCAGTATTTT | CASSARPLATDTQYF
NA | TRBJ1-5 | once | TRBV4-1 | TGCGCCAGCAGCCAAGAAATAGGTTATAATCAGCCCCAGCATTTT | CASSQEIGYNQPQHF
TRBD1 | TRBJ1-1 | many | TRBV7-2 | TGTGCCAGCAGCTCTCGCCCAGGGGGCGAGTCTGAAGCTTTCTTT | CASSSRPGGESEAFF
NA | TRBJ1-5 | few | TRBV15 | TGTGCCACCAGCAGTACAGCGGCCTTGGTCAATCAGCCCCAGCATTTT | CATSSTAALVNQPQHF
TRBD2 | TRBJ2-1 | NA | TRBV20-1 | TGCAGTGCTAGAGATCCTCGGTCTAGCGGGGGCCCCAATGAGCAGTTCTTC | CSARDPRSSGGPNEQFF
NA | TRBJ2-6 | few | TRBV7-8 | TGTGCCAGCAGCTCGAGGGGGGCGCGGTATGGGGCCAACGTCCTGACTTTC | CASSSRGARYGANVLTF
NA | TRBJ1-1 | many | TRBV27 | TGTGCCAGCAGTTTATTAGGGGTCTCGTACACTGAAGCTTTCTTT | CASSLLGVSYTEAFF
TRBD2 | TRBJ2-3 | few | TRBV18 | TGTGCCAGCTCCGGACTAGCGGGAGTTGCAGATACGCAGTATTTT | CASSGLAGVADTQYF
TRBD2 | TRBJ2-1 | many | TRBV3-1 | TGTGCCAGCAGCGTTAGCGGGACCCTCTCCTACAATGAGCAGTTCTTC | CASSVSGTLSYNEQFF
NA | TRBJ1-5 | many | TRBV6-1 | TGTGCCAGCAGGAGGTATGGGGAGGATCAGCCCCAGCATTTT | CASRRYGEDQPQHF
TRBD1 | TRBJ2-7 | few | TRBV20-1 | TGCAGTGCTGCCTCGGCGGGACAGGGGGGTTACGAGCAGTACTTC | CSAASAGQGGYEQYF
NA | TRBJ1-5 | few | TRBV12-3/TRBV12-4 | TGTGCCAGCAGCCCCGGAGGGGGTAGCAATCAGCCCCAGCATTTT | CASSPGGGSNQPQHF
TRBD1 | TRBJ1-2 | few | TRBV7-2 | TGTGCCAGCAGCACCTGGACAGGGAGGATGTCTATCGGCTACACCTTC | CASSTWTGRMSIGYTF
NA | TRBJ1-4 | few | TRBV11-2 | TGTGCCAGCAGCCCCACGTGGGGGCGCCGTCCCAACGAAAAACTGTTTTTT | CASSPTWGRRPNEKLFF
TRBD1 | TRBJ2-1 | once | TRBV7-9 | TGTGCCAGCAGCGGTGAGGGACAGGGAATCTACAATGAGCAGTTCTTC | CASSGEGQGIYNEQFF
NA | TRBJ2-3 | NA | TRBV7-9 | TGTGCCAGCAGCTCAGAGAGTACGCAGTATTTT | CASSSESTQYF
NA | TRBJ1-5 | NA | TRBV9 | TGTGCCAGCAGTATAGGCCCGAATCAGCCCCAGCATTTT | CASSIGPNQPQHF
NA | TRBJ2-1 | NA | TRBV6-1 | TGTGCCAGCAGTCGGCCTTTATTAGCGGCCTCCTACAATGAGCAGTCCTTC | CASSRPLLAASYNEQSF
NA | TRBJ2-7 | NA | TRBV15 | TGTGCCACCAGCAGAGAATTAGTGAGCTACGAGCAGTACTTC | CATSRELVSYEQYF
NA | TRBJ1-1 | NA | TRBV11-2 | TGTGCCAGCAGCTCCCTACTTCATGGGAACACTGAAGCTTTCTTT | CASSSLLHGNTEAFF
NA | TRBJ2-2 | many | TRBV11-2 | TGTGCCAGCAGCTGGATAGACACCGGGGAGCTGTTTTTT | CASSWIDTGELFF